These 23 T cell receptor beta chains originate from one sample sequenced in a study of regulatory T cells in long-lasting Graves disease. The authors built TCR beta libraries using iRepertoire HTBI primers and Arm-PCR of CDR3 regions. TCRdb ran MiXCR on the multiplex PCR reads and lists one entry per CDR3 protein. The table includes fewer than 450,000 distinct CDR3 sequences, 20% detected once. Time point: persistent/refractory GD, antithyroid drugs over 5 years with positive TRAb. With RNA extracted from PBMCs as input, the TCR library was made. Source: peripheral blood mononuclear cells (PBMCs), taken when the disease was refractory, from a patient treated with antithyroid drugs. Receptors originate from a female donor with Graves disease.

The V and J genes are TRBV10-3 and TRBJ2-7; D ambiguous. Germline V gives CDR1 ENHRY, CDR2 SYGVKD. The CDR3 consists of 11 residues. Trimming took 2 bases from V and 5 from J, leaving 4 bases between them. CDR3 residues: CAISEVDEQYF. CDR3 DNA: TGTGCCATCAGTGAGGTGGACGAGCAGTACTTC.

This chain joins TRBV6-2 or TRBV6-3 and TRBJ2-3; D remains ambiguous. Trimming shortened V by 7 bases and J by 6 bases, and 17 bases separated the two germline ends. The V gene's germline CDR1 is MNHEY and CDR2 SVGEGT. The CDR3 is made up of 14 amino acids. The CDR3 loop is CASKPGPSRDTQYF. Written as DNA, the CDR3 is TGTGCCAGCAAACCCGGCCCTTCCCGGGATACGCAGTATTTT.

This clonotype has at least ten counts. The CDR3 DNA is TGTGCCAGCAGCTGGACAGGGGGCAACACCGGGGAGCTGTTTTTT. Translation gives CASSWTGGNTGELFF. V is TRBV11-2 and J is TRBJ2-2; 11 nucleotides agree with TRBD1. This CDR3 has 15 residues. Per the germline V gene, CDR1 is SGHAT and CDR2 is FQNNGV. V gave up 4 bases and J gave up 2 bases; unmatched junction bases: 0.

This clonotype was seen a handful of times. J is TRBJ2-2 and V is TRBV6-1, with D possibly TRBD1 on 6 matching bases. The V end was cut by 2 bases, the J end by 1 base, with 11 bases between. In germline, CDR1 is MNHNS, CDR2 SASEGT. The CDR3 runs to 16 residues. The CDR3 sequence: CASSEFGTRNTGELFF. CDR3 coding DNA: TGTGCCAGCAGTGAATTTGGGACAAGGAACACCGGGGAGCTGTTTTTT.

This clonotype was recorded at least ten times. This chain's CDR3 is CASSPGLNYGYTF. The CDR3 nucleotides are TGTGCCAGCAGCCCGGGACTGAACTATGGCTACACCTTC. This chain connects TRBV6-1 to TRBJ1-2; D is possibly TRBD1 (5 bases). Trimming cost V 6 bases and J 2 bases, with 10 bases left between them. Per germline, CDR1 MNHNS and CDR2 SASEGT. This CDR3 contains 13 residues.

As for this clonotype: The junction departs from germline at one end; a sequencing error may be responsible. This chain joins TRBV6-5 and TRBJ2-4, with TRBD2 as a possible D gene (5 bases). The CDR3 runs to 13 residues. Germline lookup yields CDR1 MNHEY and CDR2 SVGAGI. As DNA, the CDR3 is TGTGCCAGCAGTTACTCACGGATTAGCGAGTTGTTCTTC. It yields the protein CASSYSRISELFF.

This clonotype was recorded at least ten times. The CDR3 protein is CATTGRSLAYEQYF. The CDR3 region has the DNA TGTGCCACCACAGGTCGGTCGTTAGCCTACGAGCAGTACTTC. The chain carries TRBV6-1 and TRBJ2-7; possibly TRBD1 for D (5 bases). CDR3 size: 14 residues. CDR1 MNHNS and CDR2 SASEGT come from the germline V gene. Trimming took off 10 bases at V and 2 bases at J, with 18 bases between the two ends.

The V gene is TRBV12-5, the J gene TRBJ2-5; 10 bases match TRBD1. V lost 3 bases to trimming and J lost 2 bases; unmatched junction nucleotides: 12. In germline, CDR1 is LGHNT, CDR2 FRNRAP. CDR3 length equals 18 residues. CDR3 region: CASGFTIRDRGAQETQYF. The CDR3 DNA reads TGTGCTAGTGGTTTCACGATCCGGGACAGGGGTGCTCAAGAGACCCAGTACTTC.

Comments on this clonotype: A read error is possible here, since a much larger clone lies one base away. This chain uses TRBV2 with TRBJ2-4; weak D call: TRBD2 (7 bases). The CDR3 runs to 18 residues. Germline CDR1 reads SNHLY; CDR2 reads FYNNEI. CDR3 in DNA: TGTGCCAGCTCCGACGCGGGGGCTTCGGTCCTAGCCAAAGACATTCAGTACTTC. Translation gives CASSDAGASVLAKDIQYF.

The rearrangement uses TRBV10-3 and TRBJ2-3; D is unclear. From germline, CDR1 is ENHRY and CDR2 SYGVKD. V dropped 4 bases and J dropped 5 bases, with 13 bases sitting between them. CDR3 length equals 14 residues. The CDR3 nucleotides are TGTGCCATCAGTGTCATAGACTCCCAAGATACGCAGTATTTT. It is translated as CAISVIDSQDTQYF.

The V gene is TRBV20-1, the J gene TRBJ1-1; D perhaps matches TRBD1 (5 bases). V dropped 6 bases and J dropped 1 base, with 9 bases sitting between them. This CDR3 region has 12 residues. Germline V gene sequence: CDR1 DFQATT, CDR2 SNEGSKA (reference sequence). The CDR3 loop is CSARQTNTEAFF. DNA of the CDR3: TGCAGTGCGAGACAGACGAACACTGAAGCTTTCTTT.

J is TRBJ2-2 and V is TRBV6-1; tentative D call: TRBD1 (5 bases). This CDR3 comprises 15 residues. V lost 7 bases to trimming and J lost 3 bases, with 15 bases between them. From germline, CDR1 is MNHNS and CDR2 SASEGT. In DNA form, the CDR3 reads TGTGCCAGCACTGGCTCGATACAGGACACCGGGGAGCTGTTTTTT. Translating gives CASTGSIQDTGELFF.

This clonotype was seen a handful of times. J is TRBJ1-2 and V is TRBV3-1; D remains unclear. Looked up from germline, CDR1 is LGHDT and CDR2 is YNNKEL (reference sequence). The CDR3 runs to 16 residues. V dropped 1 base and J dropped 0 bases, with 12 bases sitting between them. The CDR3 coding sequence is TGTGCCAGCAGCCAAGGGGTTGAGGGTACTAACTATGGCTACACCTTC. It is translated as CASSQGVEGTNYGYTF.

Many counts were recorded for this clonotype. J is TRBJ2-7 and V is TRBV6-1; TRBD2 aligns across 8 bases. V was clipped by 6 bases and J by 3 bases; unmatched bases: 10. The germline CDR1 and CDR2 sequences are MNHNS and SASEGT. The CDR3 length is 15 residues. CDR3 sequence reads: CASSRQASGFYEQYF. The CDR3 DNA is TGTGCCAGCAGCCGCCAGGCTAGCGGGTTCTACGAGCAGTACTTC.

At least ten counts were recorded for this clonotype. The V gene is TRBV20-1, the J gene TRBJ1-2; D remains ambiguous. Deletions cut 0 bases from V and 2 bases from J, with 7 bases between. The V gene's germline CDR1 is DFQATT and CDR2 SNEGSKA (reference sequence). The length of the CDR3 is 13 residues. This CDR3 reads CSARDQANYGYTF. The CDR3, as DNA: TGCAGTGCTAGAGATCAGGCCAACTATGGCTACACCTTC.

The V and J genes are TRBV6-2 or TRBV6-3 and TRBJ2-7; 8 bases agree with TRBD1. With 6 bases clipped from V and 2 bases from J, the junction kept 6 bases outside the gene matches. Germline V lookup: CDR1 MNHEY, CDR2 SVGEGT. The CDR3 length is 14 residues. CDR3 protein: CASSRTGMAYEQYF. The CDR3, as DNA: TGTGCCAGCAGCCGGACAGGGATGGCCTACGAGCAGTACTTC.

This clonotype was counted ten times or more. The J gene is TRBJ1-2, the V gene TRBV11-3, with 8 nucleotides matching TRBD1. Germline V lookup: CDR1 SGHNT, CDR2 YENEEA. Losses at the gene ends were 7 bases for V and 4 bases for J; bases not matched to a gene: 17. This CDR3 comprises 17 residues. The CDR3 DNA sequence: TGTGCCAGCATGCCCCGGGACAGGTGGGAAGTTTGCTATGGCTACACCTTC. Translation: CASMPRDRWEVCYGYTF.

This clonotype was picked up many times. The rearrangement uses TRBV11-2 and TRBJ1-4, with 7 nucleotides matching TRBD1. Germline-derived CDR1 and CDR2 are SGHAT and FQNNGV. Germline trimming cut 5 bases from V and 0 bases from J; bases unmatched to any gene: 9. The CDR3 covers 17 residues. The CDR3 DNA follows: TGTGCCAGCAGCATCGACAGGGACGCCGCAACTAATGAAAAACTGTTTTTT. Its translation: CASSIDRDAATNEKLFF.

This clonotype was counted at least ten times. J is TRBJ2-7 and V is TRBV28, with 7 bases matching TRBD1. CDR3 length: 16 residues. V was clipped by 3 bases and J by 1 base; unmatched bases: 9. From germline, CDR1 is MDHEN and CDR2 SYDVKM. The CDR3 region has the DNA TGTGCCAGCAGTTTTAAAGGGCCAGGGGGATCCTACGAGCAGTACTTC. Amino acid sequence: CASSFKGPGGSYEQYF.

This clonotype was picked up many times. The chain uses TRBV3-1 and TRBJ1-4; D gene ambiguous. CDR1 LGHDT and CDR2 YNNKEL come from the germline V gene (reference sequence). V lost 0 bases and J 4 bases, leaving 18 bases between the germline ends. CDR3 length: 18 amino acids. The chain's CDR3 is CASSQDPRRLDLNEKLFF. Written as DNA, the CDR3 is TGTGCCAGCAGCCAAGATCCACGTCGATTGGATCTTAATGAAAAACTGTTTTTT.

This clonotype appeared many times. The CDR3 spells CASSLFVYTEAFF. CDR3 nucleotides: TGTGCCAGCAGCCTGTTCGTTTACACTGAAGCTTTCTTT. This chain joins TRBV7-8 and TRBJ1-1; D remains unclear. V lost 5 bases, J lost 3 bases, and 10 bases lay in between. The CDR3 covers 13 residues. The germline V gene encodes CDR1 SGHVS and CDR2 FQNEAQ.

This clonotype was detected ten times or more. This rearrangement joins TRBV11-2 to TRBJ1-2, with a tentative D call TRBD1 (6 bases). Germline V CDR1 and CDR2: SGHAT, FQNNGV. CDR3 size: 14 residues. Trimming left V 0 bases short and J 9 bases short, with 14 bases between. In nucleotides, the CDR3 is TGTGCCAGCAGCTTAGACCCGACAGGACCGAGCTACACCTTC. Translating gives CASSLDPTGPSYTF.

This clonotype was counted at least ten times. V gene TRBV6-1 combines with J gene TRBJ1-6; a possible D gene is TRBD1 (6 bases). The CDR3 is made up of 14 amino acids. CDR1 and CDR2 from the germline V gene are MNHNS and SASEGT. Trimming shortened V by 2 bases and J by 9 bases, and 11 bases separated the two germline ends. CDR3 sequence reads: CASSEPGAGSPLHF. Here the CDR3 DNA reads TGTGCCAGCAGTGAACCGGGGGCTGGTTCACCCCTCCACTTT.